These 11 T cell receptor beta chains originate from one sample sequenced in a study of blood T cell repertoires in COVID-19. Clones were read by immunoSEQ multiplex PCR, and TCRdb kept only the in-frame ones, dropping some. In the table there are some 270,000 clones, 75% to 95% of which are singletons. The specimen was PBMCs or T cells enriched from blood (not recorded which). All receptors derive from a man aged 40-49 years who had been exposed to COVID-19.

This clone was observed a few times. The V and J genes are TRBV7-8 and TRBJ2-2, with 8 bases that match TRBD1. V gave up 2 bases and J gave up 2 bases; unmatched junction bases: 7. CDR1 SGHVS and CDR2 FQNEAQ come from the germline V gene. This CDR3 spans 17 amino acids. The CDR3 reads CASSLRGTGTNTGELFF. The CDR3 DNA follows: TGTGCCAGCAGCTTACGTGGGACAGGAACAAACACCGGGGAGCTGTTTTTT.

This clone was seen just once. The chain employs TRBV6-5 and TRBJ1-1; D is possibly TRBD1 (5 bases). This CDR3 has 15 amino acids. Per germline, CDR1 MNHEY and CDR2 SVGAGI. V dropped 0 bases and J dropped 1 base, with 9 bases sitting between them. CDR3 region: CASSYSGGQNTEAFF. CDR3 in DNA: TGTGCCAGCAGTTACTCCGGCGGACAGAACACTGAAGCTTTCTTT.

For the CDR3, the DNA is TGTGCCAGCAGTGAGGGAGGCGGCACAGATACGCAGTATTTT. The encoded protein is CASSEGGGTDTQYF. V gene TRBV6-1 combines with J gene TRBJ2-3; D is possibly TRBD2 (6 bases). The CDR3 totals 14 residues. Germline CDR1 MNHNS, CDR2 SASEGT. V was clipped by 3 bases and J by 1 base, with 8 bases between them.

This clone was observed a single time. The chain uses TRBV12-5 and TRBJ2-1, with TRBD1 matching 9 bases. The CDR3 runs 14 residues. The germline CDR1 and CDR2 sequences are LGHNT and FRNRAP. With V trimmed by 5 bases and J by 7 bases, 6 bases remained unmatched. CDR3 DNA: TGTGCTAGTGGTCCAGGGACAGGGTCTAATGAGCAGTTCTTC. It is translated as CASGPGTGSNEQFF.

This clone was seen once. V usage is TRBV10-2 and J usage is TRBJ2-5; 9 nucleotides agree with TRBD1. The germline gives CDR1 WSHSY, CDR2 SAAADI. J lost 2 bases, V lost 6 bases, and 4 bases had no gene match. The CDR3 is 14 amino acids. In nucleotides, the CDR3 is TGCGCCAGCAGAGGCGGGACAGGGCAAGAGACCCAGTACTTC. Its protein is CASRGGTGQETQYF.

The gene calls are TRBV7-9 and TRBJ2-5; TRBD1 might be the D (5 bases). V was pared by 3 bases and J by 5 bases, with 13 bases between. This CDR3 comprises 14 residues. In germline, CDR1 is SEHNR, CDR2 FQNEAQ (reference sequence). The CDR3 protein is CASSFPGPRETQYF. In DNA form, the CDR3 reads TGTGCCAGCAGCTTTCCAGGGCCAAGGGAGACCCAGTACTTC.

The chain uses TRBV27 and TRBJ1-5; tentative D call: TRBD1 (5 bases). Germline V gene data show CDR1 as MNHEY and CDR2 as SMNVEV (reference sequence). V was cut by 0 bases and J by 3 bases, with 15 bases left in between. CDR3 length: 17 residues. The CDR3 nucleotides read TGTGCCAGCAGTTTATCTTATAGGAGCGGGACCAATCAGCCCCAGCATTTT. As protein: CASSLSYRSGTNQPQHF.

V gene TRBV28 combines with J gene TRBJ2-1; tentative D call: TRBD2 (7 bases). The germline gives CDR1 MDHEN, CDR2 SYDVKM. This CDR3 is 19 amino acids long. The V end was cut by 6 bases, the J end by 0 bases, with 24 bases between. Written as DNA, the CDR3 is TGTGCCAGCAGCCAGGGGCGGGAGTTTAAGAGGGCCTCCTACAATGAGCAGTTCTTC. It yields the protein CASSQGREFKRASYNEQFF. Drawing the rest from reference TRBV28 and TRBJ2-1, the complete variable domain is DVKVTQSSRYLVKRTGEKVFLECVQDMDHENMFWYRQDPGLGLRLIYFSYDVKMKEKGDIPEGYSVSREKKERFSLILESASTNQTSMYLCASSQGREFKRASYNEQFFGPGTRLTVL.

The genes are TRBV19 and TRBJ1-2; 7 nucleotides agree with TRBD1. The V gene end was trimmed by 3 bases and the J gene end by 8 bases; junction bases not matched to a gene: 18. This CDR3 is 17 amino acids long. Germline loops: CDR1 LNHDA, CDR2 SQIVND (reference sequence). CDR3 sequence (DNA): TGTGCCAGTAGTATTGGAAGCTTGGGGACAGCAAGAAGGGGCTACACCTTC. This gives the protein CASSIGSLGTARRGYTF.

The chain is built from TRBV12-5 and TRBJ1-3; D gene unclear. Deletions cut 0 bases from V and 3 bases from J, with 6 bases between. Germline values: CDR1 LGHNT, CDR2 FRNRAP. CDR3 size: 14 residues. The CDR3 region is CASGLVPIGNTIYF. The CDR3 nucleotides are TGTGCTAGTGGTTTGGTCCCTATTGGAAACACCATATATTTT.

Points on this clone: Other nucleotide sequences in the sample specify the same CDR3. The V call is TRBV9, the J call TRBJ1-5; D is undetermined. The germline V and J ends were trimmed by 0 bases and 2 bases, with 6 bases remaining between them. The CDR3 is made up of 14 amino acids. Germline loops: CDR1 SGDLS, CDR2 YYNGEE. The CDR3, as DNA: TGTGCCAGCAGCGTAGGGGGAGGCAATCAGCCCCAGCATTTT. The encoded protein is CASSVGGGNQPQHF.